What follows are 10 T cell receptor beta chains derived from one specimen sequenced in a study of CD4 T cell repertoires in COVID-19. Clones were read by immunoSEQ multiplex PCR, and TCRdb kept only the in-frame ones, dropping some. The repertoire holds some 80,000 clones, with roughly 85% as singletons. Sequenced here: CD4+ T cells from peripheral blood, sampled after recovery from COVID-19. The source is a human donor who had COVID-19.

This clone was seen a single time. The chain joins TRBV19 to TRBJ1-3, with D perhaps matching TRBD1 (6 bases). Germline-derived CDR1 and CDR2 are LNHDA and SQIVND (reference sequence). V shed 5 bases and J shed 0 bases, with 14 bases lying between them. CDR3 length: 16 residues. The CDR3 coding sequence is TGTGCCAGTAGTCGGCTTGGACAGACCTCTGGAAACACCATATATTTT. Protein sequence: CASSRLGQTSGNTIYF.

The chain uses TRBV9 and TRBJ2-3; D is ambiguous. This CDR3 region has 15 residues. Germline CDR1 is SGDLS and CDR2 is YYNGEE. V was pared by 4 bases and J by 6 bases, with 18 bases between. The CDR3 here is CASSPLTPGVDTQYF. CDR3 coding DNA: TGTGCCAGCAGCCCCCTGACTCCTGGGGTGGATACGCAGTATTTT.

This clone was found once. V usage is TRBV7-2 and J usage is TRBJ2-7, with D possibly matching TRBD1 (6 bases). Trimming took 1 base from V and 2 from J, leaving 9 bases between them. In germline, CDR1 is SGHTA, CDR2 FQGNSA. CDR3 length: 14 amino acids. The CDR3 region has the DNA TGTGCCAGCAGCTTAGAAGGGGGACCCTACGAGCAGTACTTC. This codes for CASSLEGGPYEQYF.

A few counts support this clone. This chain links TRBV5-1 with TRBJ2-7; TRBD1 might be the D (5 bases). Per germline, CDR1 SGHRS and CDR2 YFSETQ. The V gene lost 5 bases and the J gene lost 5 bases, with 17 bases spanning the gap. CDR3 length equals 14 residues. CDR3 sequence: CASSTGAGVNEQYF. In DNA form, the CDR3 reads TGCGCCAGCAGTACTGGGGCCGGAGTTAACGAGCAGTACTTC.

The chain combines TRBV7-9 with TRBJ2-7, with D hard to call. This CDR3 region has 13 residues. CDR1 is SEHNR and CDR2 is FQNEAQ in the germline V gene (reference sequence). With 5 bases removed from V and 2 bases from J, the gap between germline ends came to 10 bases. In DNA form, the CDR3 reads TGTGCCAGCAGCCTAGAAGGCCCCTACGAGCAGTACTTC. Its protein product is CASSLEGPYEQYF. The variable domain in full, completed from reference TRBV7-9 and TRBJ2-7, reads DTGVSQNPRHKITKRGQNVTFRCDPISEHNRLYWYRQTLGQGPEFLTYFQNEAQLEKSRLLSDRFSAERPKGSFSTLEIQRTEQGDSAMYLCASSLEGPYEQYFGPGTRLTVT.

The CDR3 loop reads CASSAGFSENTEAFF. CDR3 coding DNA: TGTGCCAGCTCAGCAGGGTTCTCAGAGAACACTGAAGCTTTCTTT. The rearrangement links TRBV18 to TRBJ1-1, with D possibly matching TRBD1 (5 bases). Germline values: CDR1 KGHSH, CDR2 LQKENI. The CDR3 spans 15 residues. Trimming pared 5 bases from V and 1 base from J, leaving 14 bases between.

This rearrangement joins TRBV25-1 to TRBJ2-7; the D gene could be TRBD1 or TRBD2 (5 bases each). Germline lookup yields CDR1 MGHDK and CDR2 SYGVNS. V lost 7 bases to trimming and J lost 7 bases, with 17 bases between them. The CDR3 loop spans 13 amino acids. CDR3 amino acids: CASKRRDLLEQYF. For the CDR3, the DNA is TGTGCCAGCAAGCGACGGGACCTCCTAGAGCAGTACTTC.

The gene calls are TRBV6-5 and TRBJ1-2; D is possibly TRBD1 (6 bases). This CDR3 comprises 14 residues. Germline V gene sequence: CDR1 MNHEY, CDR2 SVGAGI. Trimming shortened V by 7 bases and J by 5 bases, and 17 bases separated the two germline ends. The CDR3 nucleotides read TGTGCCAGCACCGCCACAGGGCTGGTTTATGGCTACACCTTC. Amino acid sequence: CASTATGLVYGYTF.

In DNA, the CDR3 is TGTGCCAGCAATCAGGGTTTCGAGACCCAGTACTTC. This translates into CASNQGFETQYF. The chain has TRBV6-5 and TRBJ2-5; possible D gene TRBD1, 5 bases. The CDR3 is made up of 12 amino acids. V gave up 7 bases and J gave up 5 bases, with 11 bases separating them. Germline values: CDR1 MNHEY, CDR2 SVGAGI.

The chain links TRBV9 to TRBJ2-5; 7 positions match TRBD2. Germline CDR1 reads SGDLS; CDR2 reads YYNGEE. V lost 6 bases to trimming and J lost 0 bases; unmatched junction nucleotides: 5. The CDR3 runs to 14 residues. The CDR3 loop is CASNERGYQETQYF. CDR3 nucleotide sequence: TGTGCCAGCAACGAGCGGGGTTACCAAGAGACCCAGTACTTC.